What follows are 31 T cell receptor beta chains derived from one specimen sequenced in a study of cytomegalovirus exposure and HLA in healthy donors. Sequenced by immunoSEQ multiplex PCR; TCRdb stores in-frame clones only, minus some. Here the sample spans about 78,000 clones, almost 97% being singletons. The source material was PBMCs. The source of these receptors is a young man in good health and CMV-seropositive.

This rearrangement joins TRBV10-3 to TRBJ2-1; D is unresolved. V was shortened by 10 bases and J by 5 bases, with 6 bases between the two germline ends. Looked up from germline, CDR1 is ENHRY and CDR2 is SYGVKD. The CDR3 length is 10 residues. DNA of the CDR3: TGTGCCAGCGCTAACAATGAGCAGTTCTTC. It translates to CASANNEQFF.

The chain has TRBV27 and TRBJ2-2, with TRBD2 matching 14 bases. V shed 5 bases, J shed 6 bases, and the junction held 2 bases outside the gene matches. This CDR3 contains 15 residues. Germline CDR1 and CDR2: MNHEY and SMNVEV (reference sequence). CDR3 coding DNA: TGTGCCAGCAGTCGGGGACTAGCGGGAGCCGGGGAGCTGTTTTTT. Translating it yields CASSRGLAGAGELFF.

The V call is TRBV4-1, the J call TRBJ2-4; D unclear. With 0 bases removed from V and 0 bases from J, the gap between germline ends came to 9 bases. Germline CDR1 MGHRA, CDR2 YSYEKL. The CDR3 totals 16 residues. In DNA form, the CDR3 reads TGCGCCAGCAGCCAAGATGTGGCCCTAGCCAAAAACATTCAGTACTTC. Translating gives CASSQDVALAKNIQYF.

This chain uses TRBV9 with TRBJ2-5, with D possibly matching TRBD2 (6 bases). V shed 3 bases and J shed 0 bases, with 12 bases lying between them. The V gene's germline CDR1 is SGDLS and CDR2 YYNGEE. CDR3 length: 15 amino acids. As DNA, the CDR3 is TGTGCCAGCAGCGCTGAAAGCGGGTACCAAGAGACCCAGTACTTC. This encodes CASSAESGYQETQYF. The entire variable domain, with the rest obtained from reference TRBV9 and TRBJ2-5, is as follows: DSGVTQTPKHLITATGQRVTLRCSPRSGDLSVYWYQQSLDQGLQFLIQYYNGEERAKGNILERFSAQQFPDLHSELNLSSLELGDSALYFCASSAESGYQETQYFGPGTRLLVL.

The CDR3 sequence is CASSADRETNVLTF. DNA for the CDR3: TGTGCCAGCAGCGCCGACAGGGAAACCAACGTCCTGACTTTC. This sequence joins TRBV9 and TRBJ2-6; 7 bases fit TRBD1. After removal of 3 bases from V and 8 bases from J, the junction contained 5 bases not matched to a gene. Germline V gene sequence: CDR1 SGDLS, CDR2 YYNGEE. The length of the CDR3 is 14 residues.

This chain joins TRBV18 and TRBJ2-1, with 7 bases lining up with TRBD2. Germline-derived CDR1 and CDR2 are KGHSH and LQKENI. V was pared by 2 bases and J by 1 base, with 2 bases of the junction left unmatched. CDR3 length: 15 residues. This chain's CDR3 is CASSPTGGSYNEQFF. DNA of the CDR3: TGTGCCAGCTCACCAACGGGGGGATCCTACAATGAGCAGTTCTTC.

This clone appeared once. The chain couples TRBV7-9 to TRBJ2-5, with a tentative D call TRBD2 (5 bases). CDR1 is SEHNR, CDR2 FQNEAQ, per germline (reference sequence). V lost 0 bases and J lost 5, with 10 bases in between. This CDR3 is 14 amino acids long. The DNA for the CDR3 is TGTGCCAGCAGCTTAGCGGGCGGGTTGGAGACCCAGTACTTC. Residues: CASSLAGGLETQYF.

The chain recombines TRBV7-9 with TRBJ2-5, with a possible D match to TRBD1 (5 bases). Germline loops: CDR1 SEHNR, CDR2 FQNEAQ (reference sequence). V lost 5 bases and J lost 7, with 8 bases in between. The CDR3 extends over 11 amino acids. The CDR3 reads CASSLQGTQYF. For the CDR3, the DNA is TGTGCCAGCAGCCTCCAGGGGACCCAGTACTTC.

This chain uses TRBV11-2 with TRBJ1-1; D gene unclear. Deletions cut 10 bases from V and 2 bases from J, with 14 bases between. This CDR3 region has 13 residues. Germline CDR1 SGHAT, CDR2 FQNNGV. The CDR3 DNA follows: TGTGCCATCGCCTCCAACGGTAACACTGAAGCTTTCTTT. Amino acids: CAIASNGNTEAFF. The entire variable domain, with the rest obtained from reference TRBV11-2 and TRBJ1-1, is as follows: EAGVAQSPRYKIIEKRQSVAFWCNPISGHATLYWYQQILGQGPKLLIQFQNNGVVDDSQLPKDRFSAERLKGVDSTLKIQPAKLEDSAVYLCAIASNGNTEAFFGQGTRLTVV.

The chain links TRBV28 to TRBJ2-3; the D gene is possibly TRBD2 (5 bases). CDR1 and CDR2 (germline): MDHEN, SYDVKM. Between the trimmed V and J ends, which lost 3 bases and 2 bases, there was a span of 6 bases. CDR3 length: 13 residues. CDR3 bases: TGTGCCAGCAGTTTGAGGGCCACAGATACGCAGTATTTT. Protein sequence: CASSLRATDTQYF.

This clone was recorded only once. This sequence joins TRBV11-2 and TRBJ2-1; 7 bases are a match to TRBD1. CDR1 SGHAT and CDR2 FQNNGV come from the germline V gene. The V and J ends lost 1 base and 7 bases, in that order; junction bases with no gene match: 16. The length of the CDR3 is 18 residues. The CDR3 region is CASSLVAPTGFNRNEQFF. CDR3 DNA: TGTGCCAGCAGCTTAGTTGCCCCGACAGGGTTTAATAGGAATGAGCAGTTCTTC.

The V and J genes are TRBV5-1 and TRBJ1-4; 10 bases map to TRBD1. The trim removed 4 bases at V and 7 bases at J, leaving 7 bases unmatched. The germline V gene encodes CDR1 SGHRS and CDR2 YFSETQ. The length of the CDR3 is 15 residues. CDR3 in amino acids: CASSRGTGASEKLFF. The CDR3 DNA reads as TGCGCCAGCAGCAGAGGGACAGGGGCGAGTGAAAAACTGTTTTTT.

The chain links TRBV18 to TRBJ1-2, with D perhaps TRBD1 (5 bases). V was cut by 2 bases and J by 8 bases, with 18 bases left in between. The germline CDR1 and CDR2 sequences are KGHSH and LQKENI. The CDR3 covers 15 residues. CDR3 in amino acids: CASSPMRQGGEGYTF. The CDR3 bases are TGTGCCAGCTCACCAATGAGGCAAGGAGGGGAAGGCTACACCTTC. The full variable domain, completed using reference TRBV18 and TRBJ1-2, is NAGVMQNPRHLVRRRGQEARLRCSPMKGHSHVYWYRQLPEEGLKFMVYLQKENIIDESGMPKERFSAEFPKEGPSILRIQQVVRGDSAAYFCASSPMRQGGEGYTFGSGTRLTVV.

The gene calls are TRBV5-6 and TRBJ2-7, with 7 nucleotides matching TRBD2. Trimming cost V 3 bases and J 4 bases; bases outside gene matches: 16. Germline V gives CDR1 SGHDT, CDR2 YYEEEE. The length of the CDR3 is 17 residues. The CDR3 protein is CASSSREGLGGVYEQYF. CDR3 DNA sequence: TGTGCCAGCAGCTCGAGGGAGGGACTGGGCGGGGTGTACGAGCAGTACTTC.

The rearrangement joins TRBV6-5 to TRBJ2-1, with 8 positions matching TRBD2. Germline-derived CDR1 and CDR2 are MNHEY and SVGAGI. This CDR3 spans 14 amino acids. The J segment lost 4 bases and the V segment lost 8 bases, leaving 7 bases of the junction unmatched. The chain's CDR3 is CASLPGTSYNEQFF. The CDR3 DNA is TGTGCCAGCCTTCCCGGGACTAGTTACAATGAGCAGTTCTTC.

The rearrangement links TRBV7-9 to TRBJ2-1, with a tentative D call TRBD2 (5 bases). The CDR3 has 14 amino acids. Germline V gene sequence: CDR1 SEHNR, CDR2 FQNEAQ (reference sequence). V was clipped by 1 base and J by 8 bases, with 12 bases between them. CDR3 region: CASSLGGVSHEQFF. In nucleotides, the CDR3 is TGTGCCAGCAGCTTAGGGGGAGTGTCTCATGAGCAGTTCTTC.

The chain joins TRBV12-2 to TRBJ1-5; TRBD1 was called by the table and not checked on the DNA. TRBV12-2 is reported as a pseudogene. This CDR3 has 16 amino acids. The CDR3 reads CASRRQGLVCNQPQHF. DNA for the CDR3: TGTGCAAGTCGTCGACAGGGGTTGGTATGCAATCAGCCCCAGCATTTT.

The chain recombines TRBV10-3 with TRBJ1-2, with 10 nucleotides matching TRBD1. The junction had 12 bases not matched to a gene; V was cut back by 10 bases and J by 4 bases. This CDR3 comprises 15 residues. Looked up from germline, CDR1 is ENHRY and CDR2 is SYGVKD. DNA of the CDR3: TGTGCCACCCTAGGACAGGGGGATCGCGTCTATGGCTACACCTTC. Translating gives CATLGQGDRVYGYTF.

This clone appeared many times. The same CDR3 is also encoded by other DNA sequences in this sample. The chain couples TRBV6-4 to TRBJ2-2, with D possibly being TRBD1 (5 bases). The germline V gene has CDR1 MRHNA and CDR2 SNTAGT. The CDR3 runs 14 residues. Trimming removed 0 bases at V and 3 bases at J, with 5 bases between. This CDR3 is CASSDSGDTGELFF. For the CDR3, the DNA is TGTGCCAGCAGTGACTCAGGGGACACCGGGGAGCTGTTTTTT.

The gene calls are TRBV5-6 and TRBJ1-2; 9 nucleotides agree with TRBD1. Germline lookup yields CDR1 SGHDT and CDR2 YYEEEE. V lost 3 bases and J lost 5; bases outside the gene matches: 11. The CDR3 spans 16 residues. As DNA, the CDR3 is TGTGCCAGCAGCTCGGTCGGGACAGGGCGAATATATGGCTACACCTTC. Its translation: CASSSVGTGRIYGYTF.

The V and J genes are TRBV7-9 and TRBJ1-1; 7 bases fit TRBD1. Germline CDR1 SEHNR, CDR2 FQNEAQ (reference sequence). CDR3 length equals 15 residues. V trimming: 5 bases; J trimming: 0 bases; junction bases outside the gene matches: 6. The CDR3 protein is CASSQRQGMNTEAFF. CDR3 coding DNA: TGTGCCAGCAGCCAGAGACAGGGAATGAACACTGAAGCTTTCTTT.

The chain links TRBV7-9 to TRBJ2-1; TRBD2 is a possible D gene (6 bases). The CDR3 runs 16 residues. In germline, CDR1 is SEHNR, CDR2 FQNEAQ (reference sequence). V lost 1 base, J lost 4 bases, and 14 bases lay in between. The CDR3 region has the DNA TGTGCCAGCAGCTTAGAAGTGGGAGGATTGTACAATGAGCAGTTCTTC. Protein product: CASSLEVGGLYNEQFF.

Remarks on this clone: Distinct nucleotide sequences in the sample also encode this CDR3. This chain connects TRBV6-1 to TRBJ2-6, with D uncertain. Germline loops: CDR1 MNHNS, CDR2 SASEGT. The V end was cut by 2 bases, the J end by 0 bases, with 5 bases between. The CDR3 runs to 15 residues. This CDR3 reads CASSELSSGANVLTF. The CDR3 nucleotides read TGTGCCAGCAGTGAATTATCCTCTGGGGCCAACGTCCTGACTTTC.

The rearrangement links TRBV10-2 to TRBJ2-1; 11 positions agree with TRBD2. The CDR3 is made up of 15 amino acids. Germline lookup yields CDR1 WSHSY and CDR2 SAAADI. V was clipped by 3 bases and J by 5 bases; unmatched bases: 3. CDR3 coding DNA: TGCGCCAGCAGTGAAGGGACTAGCGGAAACAATGAGCAGTTCTTC. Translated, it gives CASSEGTSGNNEQFF.

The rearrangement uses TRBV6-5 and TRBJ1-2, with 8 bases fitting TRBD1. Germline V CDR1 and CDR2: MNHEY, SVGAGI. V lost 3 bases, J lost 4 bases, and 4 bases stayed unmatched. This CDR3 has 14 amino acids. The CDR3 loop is CASSYSDRGYGYTF. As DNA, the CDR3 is TGTGCCAGCAGTTATTCAGACAGGGGCTATGGCTACACCTTC.

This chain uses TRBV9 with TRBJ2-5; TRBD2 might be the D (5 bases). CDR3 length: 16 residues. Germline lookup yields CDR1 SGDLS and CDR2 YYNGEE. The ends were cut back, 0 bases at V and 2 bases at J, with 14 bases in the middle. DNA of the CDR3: TGTGCCAGCAGCGTAGCAAGCGGAATCACACAAGAGACCCAGTACTTC. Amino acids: CASSVASGITQETQYF.

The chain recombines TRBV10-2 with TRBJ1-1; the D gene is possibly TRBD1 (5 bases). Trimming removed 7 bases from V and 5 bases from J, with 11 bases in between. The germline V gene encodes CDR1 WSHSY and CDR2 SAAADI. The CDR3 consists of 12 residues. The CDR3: CASTGVRTEAFF. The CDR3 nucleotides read TGCGCCAGCACGGGGGTACGGACTGAAGCTTTCTTT.

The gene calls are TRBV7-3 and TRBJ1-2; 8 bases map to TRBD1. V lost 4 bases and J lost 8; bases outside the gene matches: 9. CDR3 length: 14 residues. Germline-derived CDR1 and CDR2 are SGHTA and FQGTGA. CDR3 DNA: TGTGCCAGCAGCTGGTACCTGACAGGGGACGGCTACACCTTC. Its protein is CASSWYLTGDGYTF. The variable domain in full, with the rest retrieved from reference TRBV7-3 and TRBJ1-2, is GAGVSQTPSNKVTEKGKYVELRCDPISGHTALYWYRQSLGQGPEFLIYFQGTGAADDSGLPNDRFFAVRPEGSVSTLKIQRTERGDSAVYLCASSWYLTGDGYTFGSGTRLTVV.

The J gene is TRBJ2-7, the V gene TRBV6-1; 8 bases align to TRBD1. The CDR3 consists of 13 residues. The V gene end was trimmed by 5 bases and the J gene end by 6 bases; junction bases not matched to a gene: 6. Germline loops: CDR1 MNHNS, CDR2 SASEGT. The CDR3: CASSFWTGREQYF. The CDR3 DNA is TGTGCCAGCAGTTTCTGGACAGGGCGCGAGCAGTACTTC.

The CDR3 loop is CASSAGQGWAETQYF. The CDR3 coding sequence is TGTGCCAGCAGTGCGGGACAGGGGTGGGCGGAGACCCAGTACTTC. The V gene is TRBV28, the J gene TRBJ2-5, with 10 bases lining up with TRBD1. Germline loops: CDR1 MDHEN, CDR2 SYDVKM. The CDR3 totals 15 residues. The J segment lost 5 bases and the V segment lost 5 bases, leaving 8 bases of the junction unmatched.

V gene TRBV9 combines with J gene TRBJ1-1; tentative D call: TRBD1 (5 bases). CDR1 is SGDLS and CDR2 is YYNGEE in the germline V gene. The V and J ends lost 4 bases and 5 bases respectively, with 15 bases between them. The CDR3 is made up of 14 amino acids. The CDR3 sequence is CASSPQSRGTEAFF. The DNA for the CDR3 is TGTGCCAGCAGCCCCCAAAGTAGGGGAACTGAAGCTTTCTTT. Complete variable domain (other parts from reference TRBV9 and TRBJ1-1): DSGVTQTPKHLITATGQRVTLRCSPRSGDLSVYWYQQSLDQGLQFLIQYYNGEERAKGNILERFSAQQFPDLHSELNLSSLELGDSALYFCASSPQSRGTEAFFGQGTRLTVV.